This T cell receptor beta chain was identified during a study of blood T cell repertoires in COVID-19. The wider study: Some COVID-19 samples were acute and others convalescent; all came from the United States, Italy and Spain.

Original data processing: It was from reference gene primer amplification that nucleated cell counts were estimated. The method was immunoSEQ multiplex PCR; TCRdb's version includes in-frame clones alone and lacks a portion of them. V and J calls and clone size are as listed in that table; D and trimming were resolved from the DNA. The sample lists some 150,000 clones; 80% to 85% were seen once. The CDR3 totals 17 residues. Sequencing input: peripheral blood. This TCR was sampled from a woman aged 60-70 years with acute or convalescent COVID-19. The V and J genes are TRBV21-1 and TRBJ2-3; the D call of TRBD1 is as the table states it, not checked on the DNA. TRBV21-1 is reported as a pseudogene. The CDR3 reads CASSPRATGKIRDTQYF. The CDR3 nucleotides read TGTGCCAGCAGCCCTCGTGCTACAGGGAAGATTAGAGATACGCAGTATTTT.